This T cell receptor beta chain was identified during a study of spatial heterogeneity in lung cancer (dated by TCRdb to the late 2010s). In terms of the full investigation: Beta-chain transcripts were consistently detected in greater numbers than alpha-chain transcripts, which likely reflects a higher abundance of beta-chain transcripts. Nonsynonymous mutation counts, determined by whole-exome sequencing of tumor tissue, were related to features of the TCR repertoire. TCR transcript counts in tumor regions correlated strongly with a T cell transcriptional module score from matched bulk RNA-seq. TCR alpha and beta repertoires were quantitatively compared across multiple tumor regions, matched nontumor lung and blood in non-small cell lung cancer. In the raw uncorrected reads, each unique combination of TCR and UMI appeared on average more than ten times. Both alpha and beta chains were TCR-sequenced in samples taken at surgery, namely 220 tumor regions, around 64 matched nontumor lung samples and about 54 PBMC samples.

The time point label of this sample denotes: sample taken at primary tumor resection. Donors were over 60 patients with early-stage, untreated non-small cell lung cancer from the lung TRACERx cohort. For TCR sequencing, whole RNA was extracted from tumor and nontumor lung tissue, or from cryopreserved PBMC samples, and no cell sorting was done. A patient was chosen for TCR sequencing only when enough RNA was available from at least two tumor regions. A lung pathologist reviewed the tumor and adjacent nontumor lung specimens before the specimens were selected. This clonotype was detected many times. Its target antigen remains unknown. Within one base of it there is no much larger clone, and no base qualities were kept. The library relied on 5' RACE. The sample was run on a NextSeq 500. The TCR library protocol attached a unique molecular identifier to each TCR cDNA molecule to allow correction of PCR and sequencing errors. As for the authors' bioinformatics: Decombinator tools were used for TCR identification, UMI-based error correction and CDR3 extraction. TCRs above a frequency of 2 per 1,000, corresponding to the top 1% of the tumor frequency distribution, were defined as expanded. Expanded tumor TCRs statistically deemed absent (corrected P<0.05) from at least one tumor region were classed as regional, and all other expanded tumor TCRs were classed as ubiquitous. Rényi diversity was computed with the R vegan package after subsampling each repertoire 100 times to 5,000 TCRs. CDR3 similarity networks were constructed using string-kernel similarity of amino acid triplets, with links drawn between CDR3s whose pairwise similarity was above 0.82. Using fastp trimming at Q25 and MiXCR clonotype assembly, TCRdb reanalyzed the public sequencing data and kept in-frame beta chains. Each CDR3 protein appears once, grouped with its most common genes and DNA. V and J calls and clone size were set by TCRdb, not the authors. Recorded for this sample are over 6,000 distinct CDR3 sequences; 1% to 1.5% of them occurred a single time. Around 8.8% of the sample is taken by the ten largest.

Trimming takes 5 bases off V and 2 bases off J; junction bases not matched to a gene: 3. Taken from the germline V gene, the CDR1 and CDR2 loops are MNHEY and SVGAGI. The CDR3, cysteine through phenylalanine, is 15 amino acids long. Solely the CDR3 DNA is kept, with 45 bases framed from the first base. General study outcomes and caveats: The count of ubiquitous expanded TCRs correlated with the count of ubiquitous nonsynonymous mutations, and the count of regional expanded TCRs correlated with the count of regional nonsynonymous mutations. TCR-seq coverage of tumor T cells was estimated at only roughly 6.5% for alpha chains and 11% to 15% for beta chains. The tumor nonsynonymous mutation count correlated with the number of expanded alpha and beta TCRs within the tumor. Confirming at a functional level the hypothesis that regional TCRs recognize regional mutations was considered to require additional single-cell paired TCR alpha and beta sequencing.

The sequence links TRBV6-5 to TRBJ2-6; 7 central bases correspond to TRBD1. Source: lung tumor tissue, taken at surgery. The source of this sequence is a male donor with early-stage non-small cell lung cancer. The bases read TGTGCCAGCAGTGAGGGGGCAGCTGGGGCCAACGTCCTGACTTTC. Its translation reads: CASSEGAAGANVLTF.